The 25 T cell receptor beta chains below come from one sample, sequenced in a study of blood T cell repertoires in COVID-19. Sequencing used immunoSEQ multiplex PCR; TCRdb keeps in-frame clones, though not all of them. Among roughly 200,000 clones, approximately 80% were seen once, and the ten largest hold 6.9%. The sequenced material came from peripheral blood. The receptors come from a man in his 60s with acute or convalescent COVID-19.

The chain employs TRBV10-3 and TRBJ2-1; 7 nucleotides line up with TRBD1. V shed 9 bases, J shed 6 bases, and the junction held 8 bases outside the gene matches. Germline CDR1 ENHRY, CDR2 SYGVKD. The CDR3 runs to 13 residues. The CDR3 DNA reads TGTGCCATAGGGGAACAGGGGCTCAATGAGCAGTTCTTC. It is translated as CAIGEQGLNEQFF.

The V gene is TRBV5-1, the J gene TRBJ1-2; 8 bases fit TRBD1. The V gene end was trimmed by 0 bases and the J gene end by 7 bases; junction bases not matched to a gene: 8. This CDR3 comprises 15 residues. The germline V gene encodes CDR1 SGHRS and CDR2 YFSETQ. The CDR3 DNA is TGCGCCAGCAGCTTGGAATTGGACAGGGAGGCTGGCTACACCTTC. Protein: CASSLELDREAGYTF.

The V call is TRBV5-5, the J call TRBJ1-3, with unresolved D. The germline V and J ends were trimmed by 0 bases and 2 bases, with 12 bases remaining between them. The CDR3 is 16 residues long. CDR1 and CDR2 (germline): SGHKS, YYEKEE (reference sequence). Here the CDR3 reads CASSLVQAHAGNTIYF. Here the CDR3 DNA reads TGTGCCAGCAGCTTGGTCCAGGCCCACGCTGGAAACACCATATATTTT. Looking up the rest from reference TRBV5-5 and TRBJ1-3 gives the full variable domain: DAGVTQSPTHLIKTRGQQVTLRCSPISGHKSVSWYQQVLGQGPQFIFQYYEKEERGRGNFPDRFSARQFPNYSSELNVNALLLGDSALYLCASSLVQAHAGNTIYFGEGSWLTVV.

For this clone: The junction and the germline gene differ at one end; a read error may be behind it. J is TRBJ2-7 and V is TRBV10-2; a weak D match, TRBD1 (6 bases). There are 14 residues in the CDR3. CDR1 WSHSY and CDR2 SAAADI come from the germline V gene. In DNA, the CDR3 is TGCGCCAGCAGCGAGTTGACAGGTTCCTACGAGCAGTACTTC. Translated: CASSELTGSYEQYF.

This sequence joins TRBV4-1 and TRBJ1-6, with D tentatively TRBD1 (5 bases). Germline-derived CDR1 and CDR2 are MGHRA and YSYEKL. V was shortened by 0 bases and J by 10 bases, with 16 bases between the two germline ends. This CDR3 is 16 amino acids long. The DNA of the CDR3 is TGCGCCAGCAGCCAAGATTTAACAGGCAAGTGGTCACCCCTCCACTTT. Protein sequence: CASSQDLTGKWSPLHF.

This chain connects TRBV15 to TRBJ1-1; no clear D. The CDR3 covers 14 residues. V was cut by 2 bases and J by 4 bases, with 11 bases left in between. From germline, CDR1 is LNHNV and CDR2 YYDKDF (reference sequence). The CDR3, as DNA: TGTGCCACCAGCAGACGCGTAACCGGCACTGAAGCTTTCTTT. Its translation: CATSRRVTGTEAFF.

The gene calls are TRBV6-6 and TRBJ1-2; D ambiguous. This CDR3 is 11 amino acids long. From germline, CDR1 is MNHNY and CDR2 SVGAGI (reference sequence). Trimming removed 6 bases from V and 6 bases from J, with 8 bases in between. The CDR3 region has the DNA TGTGCCAGCAGGTCCAGCGATGGCTACACCTTC. Amino acid sequence: CASRSSDGYTF.

In nucleotides, the CDR3 is TGTGCCAGCAGCCGACAGGGCGAATGGAATTCACCCCTCCACTTT. Translating it yields CASSRQGEWNSPLHF. The chain links TRBV6-4 to TRBJ1-6, with TRBD1 identical over 7 bases. Per the germline V gene, CDR1 is MRHNA and CDR2 is SNTAGT. V shed 6 bases and J 7 bases; nucleotides not matched to a gene: 9. The CDR3 length is 15 residues.

The chain recombines TRBV4-1 with TRBJ1-5; 8 bases agree with TRBD1. Looked up from germline, CDR1 is MGHRA and CDR2 is YSYEKL. The CDR3 is 16 amino acids. V lost 1 base and J lost 6; bases outside the gene matches: 8. CDR3 in amino acids: CASSQGSGQGRQPQHF. The CDR3, as DNA: TGCGCCAGCAGCCAAGGGTCCGGACAGGGCCGTCAGCCCCAGCATTTT.

The chain is built from TRBV5-4 and TRBJ2-3; 12 bases agree with TRBD2. Per germline, CDR1 SGHNT and CDR2 YYREEE (reference sequence). This CDR3 is built from 19 residues. V was pared by 4 bases and J by 0 bases, with 12 bases of the junction left unmatched. CDR3: CASSPRTSGEGGSTDTQYF. Here the CDR3 DNA reads TGTGCCAGCAGCCCGCGGACTAGCGGGGAGGGGGGTAGCACAGATACGCAGTATTTT.

CDR3 sequence reads: CASSQVGTSASYNEQFF. In DNA, the CDR3 is TGTGCCAGCAGCCAAGTCGGGACTAGCGCCTCCTACAATGAGCAGTTCTTC. The chain joins TRBV16 to TRBJ2-1, with TRBD2 matching 10 bases. V shed 2 bases, J shed 0 bases, and the junction held 4 bases outside the gene matches. The CDR3 has 17 residues. Germline V lookup: CDR1 KGHSY, CDR2 FQNENV. Complete variable domain (other parts from reference TRBV16 and TRBJ2-1): GEEVAQTPKHLVRGEGQKAKLYCAPIKGHSYVFWYQQVLKNEFKFLISFQNENVFDETGMPKERFSAKCLPNSPCSLEIQATKLEDSAVYFCASSQVGTSASYNEQFFGPGTRLTVL.

The V and J genes are TRBV9 and TRBJ2-1, with 10 bases matching TRBD2. Germline lookup yields CDR1 SGDLS and CDR2 YYNGEE. With 4 bases clipped from V and 1 base from J, the junction kept 5 bases outside the gene matches. The CDR3 consists of 16 residues. The CDR3 sequence is CASSLRTSGSYNEQFF. The DNA of the CDR3 is TGTGCCAGCAGCCTCCGGACTAGCGGATCCTACAATGAGCAGTTCTTC.

The J gene is TRBJ1-4, the V gene TRBV21-1; the table's D call, TRBD1, has no DNA check behind it. TRBV21-1 is termed a pseudogene. The CDR3 is 16 residues long. This chain's CDR3 is CASSPRQGGTNEKLFF. The CDR3 DNA reads as TGTGCCAGCAGCCCCAGACAGGGTGGGACTAATGAAAAACTGTTTTTT.

This clone was detected a few times. The CDR3 region is CASNSGVVGEQFF. DNA of the CDR3: TGTGCCAGCAACTCAGGCGTAGTTGGTGAGCAGTTCTTC. This chain joins TRBV6-5 and TRBJ2-1; D is unresolved. The CDR3 has 13 amino acids. CDR1 and CDR2 (germline): MNHEY, SVGAGI. Trimming stripped 7 bases from V and 9 bases from J, with 16 bases between.

The chain has TRBV10-3 and TRBJ1-1, with D maybe TRBD1 (5 bases). Germline V CDR1 and CDR2: ENHRY, SYGVKD. This CDR3 has 12 amino acids. Trimming shortened V by 8 bases and J by 3 bases, and 10 bases separated the two germline ends. The CDR3 DNA is TGTGCCATCCGGGTACAGGACACTGAAGCTTTCTTT. Translated: CAIRVQDTEAFF.

V and J are TRBV25-1 and TRBJ2-7; D unclear. The V end was cut by 5 bases, the J end by 5 bases, with 7 bases between. CDR1 and CDR2 (germline): MGHDK, SYGVNS. There are 11 residues in the CDR3. The CDR3 is CASSLFHEQYF. The DNA for the CDR3 is TGTGCCAGCAGTCTTTTTCACGAGCAGTACTTC.

The chain combines TRBV24-1 with TRBJ1-2, with D unclear. CDR1 KGHDR and CDR2 SFDVKD come from the germline V gene. The V gene lost 3 bases and the J gene lost 2 bases, with 6 bases spanning the gap. CDR3 length: 13 amino acids. CDR3 in amino acids: CATSDAGNYGYTF. The CDR3 DNA sequence: TGTGCCACCAGTGATGCGGGCAACTATGGCTACACCTTC.

This clone was seen a few times. V and J are TRBV6-5 and TRBJ2-2; D is undetermined. CDR3 length: 13 amino acids. V shed 5 bases and J shed 0 bases, with 4 bases lying between them. Germline V CDR1 and CDR2: MNHEY, SVGAGI. The CDR3 bases are TGTGCCAGCAGTACAGCGAACACCGGGGAGCTGTTTTTT. Translation: CASSTANTGELFF.

V and J are TRBV7-2 and TRBJ1-1; TRBD1 might be the D (5 bases). The V gene lost 2 bases and the J gene lost 4 bases, with 11 bases spanning the gap. The CDR3 has 14 amino acids. CDR1 is SGHTA, CDR2 FQGNSA, per germline. Here the CDR3 reads CASSLSGGGTEAFF. The CDR3 region has the DNA TGTGCCAGCAGCTTAAGTGGGGGAGGCACTGAAGCTTTCTTT.

The chain combines TRBV3-1 (or the pseudogene TRBV3-2) with TRBJ1-2; D possibly corresponds to TRBD1 (6 bases). V dropped 4 bases and J dropped 8 bases, with 11 bases sitting between them. The CDR3 consists of 12 residues. Per the germline V gene, CDR1 is LGHDT and CDR2 is YNNKEL (reference sequence). CDR3 nucleotides: TGTGCCAGCAGCCGAGGGACAAAAGGCTACACCTTC. Amino acid sequence: CASSRGTKGYTF.

This clone was found a few times. This chain connects TRBV3-1 (or the pseudogene TRBV3-2) to TRBJ1-5, with 8 bases lining up with TRBD1. The germline V gene has CDR1 LGHDT and CDR2 YNNKEL (reference sequence). Losses at the gene ends were 4 bases for V and 2 bases for J; bases not matched to a gene: 7. This CDR3 region has 16 residues. The DNA for the CDR3 is TGTGCCAGCAGCCCGCGGACAGGGTTTGGCAATCAGCCCCAGCATTTT. The encoded protein is CASSPRTGFGNQPQHF.

This clone turned up a few times. The rearrangement uses TRBV19 and TRBJ1-4, with D maybe TRBD1 (6 bases). Germline CDR1 is LNHDA and CDR2 is SQIVND (reference sequence). CDR3 size: 15 residues. Trimming took 5 bases from V and 7 from J, leaving 17 bases between them. CDR3 residues: CASSGRQVIGEKLFF. The CDR3, as DNA: TGTGCCAGTAGTGGGAGACAGGTAATAGGTGAAAAACTGTTTTTT. Supplemented by reference TRBV19 and TRBJ1-4, the full variable domain reads DGGITQSPKYLFRKEGQNVTLSCEQNLNHDAMYWYRQDPGQGLRLIYYSQIVNDFQKGDIAEGYSVSREKKESFPLTVTSAQKNPTAFYLCASSGRQVIGEKLFFGSGTQLSVL.

This chain uses TRBV5-1 with TRBJ2-7; the match to TRBD1 covers 9 bases. In germline, CDR1 is SGHRS, CDR2 YFSETQ. J was trimmed by 4 bases and V by 0 bases; bases with no gene match: 8. The CDR3 totals 16 residues. The CDR3 coding sequence is TGCGCCAGCAGCTTGGACCACGGGACAGGGCTTTACGAGCAGTACTTC. Translated: CASSLDHGTGLYEQYF.

This chain joins TRBV7-8 and TRBJ2-3; TRBD2 matches 7 bases. The CDR3 totals 16 residues. J gave up 1 base and V 7 bases, and 11 bases lay outside the gene matches. The germline gives CDR1 SGHVS, CDR2 FQNEAQ. The CDR3 spells CASNPGGRVGTDTQYF. DNA of the CDR3: TGTGCCAGCAACCCGGGGGGTAGGGTTGGCACAGATACGCAGTATTTT.

This chain connects TRBV5-1 to TRBJ1-1; no firm D call. The CDR3 has 12 amino acids. CDR1 SGHRS and CDR2 YFSETQ come from the germline V gene. Trimming left V 7 bases short and J 2 bases short, with 9 bases between. CDR3 coding DNA: TGCGCCAGCGGAGAAGTAAACACTGAAGCTTTCTTT. It yields the protein CASGEVNTEAFF.